This T cell receptor beta chain was captured by sequencing in a study of T-cell memory formation after mild COVID-19. The CDR3 is 13 residues long. V was clipped by 7 bases and J by 4 bases, with 13 bases between them. Germline V gives CDR1 MNHEY, CDR2 SMNVEV (reference sequence). Whole-study results and caveats: Pre-infection memory contained some responding clones, which suggested that cross-reactive memory had joined. Contracting CD4+ clones lay largely in CM and EM, with CD8+ ones residing in EMRA. There was no confirmation that second-wave clones peaking on day 37 were SARS-CoV-2 specific.

A 5'RACE reaction primed in the constant segment made cDNA libraries of TCR alpha and TCR beta, and these carried sample barcodes and UMIs. In TCRdb, the 5' RACE reads were re-called with MiXCR into one record per CDR3 protein. This table holds 450,000 to 650,000 distinct CDR3 sequences, about 20% found once. On this clonotype: The antigen is not known.

The origin of this receptor is an adult woman who had mild COVID-19 (a few samples of this study predate the infection). Cell type and time point are not known. This chain uses TRBV27 with TRBJ1-1; D gene unclear. The sequenced material came from PBMCs or a T cell subset sorted from them (not recorded which). In nucleotides, the CDR3 is TGTGCCAGCACTGGTCTCGTGGGCACTGAAGCTTTCTTT. Translation: CASTGLVGTEAFF.